Listed below are T cell receptor beta chains from one sample, sequenced in a study of blood T cells in healthy people across ages. TCRdb independently ran MiXCR on the 5' RACE reads; one entry per CDR3 protein. The data hold around 400,000 distinct CDR3 sequences, with roughly half observed a single time. The material sequenced was blood. The origin of the receptors is a man aged 55-75 years in good health. Each CDR3 is given with its conserved first and last residue. D genes are given only for firm matches. Part of the rows lack a size; the others show once, few, many or a class for expanded clones.

J gene	V gene	clone size	CDR3 length	D gene	CDR3 DNA	CDR3 protein
TRBJ1-2	TRBV7-2	.	13	TRBD1	TGTGCCAGCAGCTTAGCGCTCGGGACAGACTACACCTTC	CASSLALGTDYTF
TRBJ2-7	TRBV6-4	many	16	.	TGTGCCAGCACCCCCACCTCAGTCTCTTACTACTACGAGCAGTACTTC	CASTPTSVSYYYEQYF
TRBJ2-3	TRBV5-1	once	14	.	TGCGCCAGCAGCCCCCGGCCAGATGGGGATACGCAGTATTTT	CASSPRPDGDTQYF
TRBJ2-5	TRBV12-3/TRBV12-4	once	15	TRBD2	TGTGCCAGCAGTTACATGGGGACTAGCGCGGAGACCCAGTACTTC	CASSYMGTSAETQYF
TRBJ2-1	TRBV6-5	.	15	.	TGTGCCAGCAGTCCCCCGGGGGGCTTTAGCAATGAGCAGTTCTTC	CASSPPGGFSNEQFF
TRBJ2-5	TRBV7-2	few	16	TRBD2	TGTGCCAGCAGCCCCACTAGCGGGGGTCAGGGAGAGACCCAGTACTTC	CASSPTSGGQGETQYF
TRBJ2-5	TRBV7-2	few	13	.	TGTGCCAGCAGCACCCGGAGGAAAGAGACCCAGTACTTC	CASSTRRKETQYF
TRBJ2-7	TRBV7-2	.	15	.	TGTGCCAGCAGGTCTCAGGCAGGGAGCACCTACGAGCAGTACTTC	CASRSQAGSTYEQYF
TRBJ2-3	TRBV20-1	.	16	TRBD1	TGCAGTGCTAGAGATGAGGACAGGGTCGGTACAGATACGCAGTATTTT	CSARDEDRVGTDTQYF
TRBJ2-7	TRBV20-1	few	17	TRBD1	TGCAGTGCTAGAGAATCTGGACAGGTCAGGAGCTCCTACGAGCAGTACTTC	CSARESGQVRSSYEQYF
TRBJ2-3	TRBV14	.	15	.	TGTGCCAGCAGCTCCCTAAGCGGTCTCACAGATACGCAGTATTTT	CASSSLSGLTDTQYF
TRBJ2-3	TRBV28	few	14	TRBD2	TGTGCCAGCACTGCGGGGGGAGGGGCAGATACGCAGTATTTT	CASTAGGGADTQYF
TRBJ1-5	TRBV7-2	once	17	.	TGTGCCAGCAGCTTAGCCCCACGGCCCGGGAGCAATCAGCCCCAGCATTTT	CASSLAPRPGSNQPQHF
TRBJ1-6	TRBV20-1	few	14	.	TGCAGTGCAACCTGGACAGCCAATAATTCACCCCTCCACTTT	CSATWTANNSPLHF
TRBJ2-1	TRBV11-1	.	13	.	TGTGCCAGCAGCTTCAGGGTATTCGATGAGCAGTTCTTC	CASSFRVFDEQFF
TRBJ1-1	TRBV28	.	16	TRBD1	TGTGCCAGCAGTTCTCAATCGGGACAGCCGAACACTGAAGCTTTCTTT	CASSSQSGQPNTEAFF
TRBJ2-7	TRBV20-1	many	12	.	TGCAGTCTCGGAGGTCCCAACTACGAGCAGTACTTC	CSLGGPNYEQYF
TRBJ2-2	TRBV7-2	many	15	.	TGTGCCAGCAGCTATGACCAGGGGAACACCGGGGAGCTGTTTTTT	CASSYDQGNTGELFF
TRBJ2-7	TRBV27	.	16	TRBD2	TGTGCCAGCACCGCGGGGCGGGGGGCGATTCCCTACGAGCAGTACTTC	CASTAGRGAIPYEQYF
TRBJ2-7	TRBV28	.	12	.	TGTGCCACCGGACAAACGTCGTACGAGCAGTACTTC	CATGQTSYEQYF
TRBJ2-5	TRBV12-3/TRBV12-4	.	14	TRBD2	TGTGCCAGCAGTCAATTAGCGGGAGTAGAGACCCAGTACTTC	CASSQLAGVETQYF
TRBJ2-3	TRBV20-1	.	16	TRBD2	TGCAGTGCTAGAGATTTTCGCGGGGGACCCACAGATACGCAGTATTTT	CSARDFRGGPTDTQYF
TRBJ1-3	TRBV6-6	.	15	TRBD1	TGTGCCAGCAGTTACCAGGGGGCAGATGGAAACACCATATATTTT	CASSYQGADGNTIYF
TRBJ2-3	TRBV20-1	few	16	TRBD2	TGCAGTGCCGGGACTAGCGGGCCGGCTAGCACAGATACGCAGTATTTT	CSAGTSGPASTDTQYF
TRBJ1-2	TRBV20-1	few	14	.	TGCAGTGCTAGAGGGCAGCCTGCCAACTATGGCTACACCTTC	CSARGQPANYGYTF
TRBJ2-1	TRBV7-6	.	15	TRBD2	TGTGCCAGCAATAGGATCAGCGGGGGTGCGGATGAGCAGTTCTTC	CASNRISGGADEQFF
TRBJ2-5	TRBV5-1	.	15	TRBD2	TGCGCCAGCAGGTCAAGCGGGAAAGTAGGAGAGACCCAGTACTTC	CASRSSGKVGETQYF
TRBJ2-5	TRBV20-1	.	18	TRBD2	TGCAGTGCTAGAGGCGTCGGCCCACTAGCGGGAGAGGGAGAGACCCAGTACTTC	CSARGVGPLAGEGETQYF
TRBJ2-3	TRBV9	.	13	TRBD1	TGTGCCAGCCAGGGACAGGGGACAGATACGCAGTATTTT	CASQGQGTDTQYF
TRBJ1-2	TRBV28	many	11	.	TGTGCCAGTAGCATTAACTATGGCTACACCTTC	CASSINYGYTF
TRBJ2-3	TRBV20-1	.	13	.	TGCAGTGCTCGACCTAGCGATACAGATACGCAGTATTTT	CSARPSDTDTQYF
TRBJ2-5	TRBV7-3	.	15	TRBD2	TGTGCCAGCAGCTTAATTAGCGGGCCGGGGGAGACCCAGTACTTC	CASSLISGPGETQYF
TRBJ2-1	TRBV7-3	.	18	TRBD2	TGTGCCAGCAGCTCGCCCGGGACTAGCGGGAGGGCCATCAATGAGCAGTTCTTC	CASSSPGTSGRAINEQFF
TRBJ2-1	TRBV7-2	.	15	TRBD1	TGTGCCAGCAGCTTAGTCCGGACAGGGACAGGTGAGCAGTTCTTC	CASSLVRTGTGEQFF
TRBJ2-1	TRBV7-2	.	16	TRBD2	TGTGCCAGCAGCGAGTTAGCGGGAGGGCCATACAATGAGCAGTTCTTC	CASSELAGGPYNEQFF
TRBJ2-4	TRBV6-2/TRBV6-3	many	17	.	TGTGCCAGCAGTTACTGGGAAAGGGGGTTAGCCAAAAACATTCAGTACTTC	CASSYWERGLAKNIQYF
TRBJ2-7	TRBV7-2	once	14	.	TGTGCCAGCAGCTTAAATCTAGACCCCTACGAGCAGTACTTC	CASSLNLDPYEQYF
TRBJ1-6	TRBV7-9	few	13	.	TGTGCCAGCAACGGACCGGCCCCTTCACCCCTCCACTTT	CASNGPAPSPLHF
TRBJ1-2	TRBV11-2	.	15	.	TGTGCCAGCAGCCGGGATAGGGATCCTTACTATGGCTGCACCTTC	CASSRDRDPYYGCTF
TRBJ2-3	TRBV7-9	once	14	.	TGTGCCAGCAGCTTCGGGGTGGGCTCAGATACGCAGTATTTT	CASSFGVGSDTQYF
TRBJ1-2	TRBV27	.	16	TRBD1	TGTGCCAGCAGTAAAGGGGGACAGTTCTCTAACTATGGCTACACCTTC	CASSKGGQFSNYGYTF
TRBJ1-2	TRBV4-3	.	15	.	TGCGCCAGCAGCCAAGATGCAGGGACCTACTATAGCTACACCTTC	CASSQDAGTYYSYTF
TRBJ1-2	TRBV15	.	13	.	TGTGCCACCAGCCCCGGTCCAAGCTATGGCTACACCTTC	CATSPGPSYGYTF
TRBJ1-1	TRBV9	.	14	.	TGTGCCAGCAGCGTAGCGACGGTGAACACTGAAGCTTTCTTT	CASSVATVNTEAFF
TRBJ2-1	TRBV12-3/TRBV12-4	.	11	.	TGTGCCAGCAGCCCCAGGGAGGAGCAGTTCTTC	CASSPREEQFF
TRBJ1-5	TRBV6-6	.	16	.	TGTGCCAGCAGTTCCAATGACAGACGTAGCAATCAGCCCCAGCATTTT	CASSSNDRRSNQPQHF
TRBJ1-2	TRBV6-2/TRBV6-3	.	13	.	TGTGCCAGCAGTGCCGACCCCCTCTATGGCTACACCTTC	CASSADPLYGYTF
TRBJ2-3	TRBV5-1	.	14	TRBD2	TGCGCCAGCAGCCCTCTAGCGGGAGGAGATACGCAGTATTTT	CASSPLAGGDTQYF
TRBJ1-2	TRBV10-2	.	18	.	TGCGCCAGCAGTGATCGAGGTCAAGTTCTTAAGAGGGACTATGGCTACACCTTC	CASSDRGQVLKRDYGYTF
TRBJ2-7	TRBV7-2	.	14	TRBD2	TGTGCCAGCAGCCGCGGGGGGCCCATTTACGAGCAGTACTTC	CASSRGGPIYEQYF
TRBJ2-5	TRBV29-1	.	11	.	TGCATCGGGACATTAAGGAATGAGCAGTACTTC	CIGTLRNEQYF
TRBJ2-1	TRBV20-1	.	14	.	TGCAGTGCTACACGGTCTAACTCCTACAATGAGCAGTTCTTC	CSATRSNSYNEQFF
TRBJ2-7	TRBV30	many	14	.	TGTGCCTGGAAGTTCCAGCTGGGATACCACGAGCAGTACTTC	CAWKFQLGYHEQYF
TRBJ2-3	TRBV11-2	.	14	.	TGTGCCGGCTCCAGCGGTATGGGTACAGATACGCAGTATTTT	CAGSSGMGTDTQYF
TRBJ2-2	TRBV28	few	16	.	TGTGCCAGCAGTCCCGGTCAGGGGTCGAACACCGGGGAGCTGTTTTTT	CASSPGQGSNTGELFF